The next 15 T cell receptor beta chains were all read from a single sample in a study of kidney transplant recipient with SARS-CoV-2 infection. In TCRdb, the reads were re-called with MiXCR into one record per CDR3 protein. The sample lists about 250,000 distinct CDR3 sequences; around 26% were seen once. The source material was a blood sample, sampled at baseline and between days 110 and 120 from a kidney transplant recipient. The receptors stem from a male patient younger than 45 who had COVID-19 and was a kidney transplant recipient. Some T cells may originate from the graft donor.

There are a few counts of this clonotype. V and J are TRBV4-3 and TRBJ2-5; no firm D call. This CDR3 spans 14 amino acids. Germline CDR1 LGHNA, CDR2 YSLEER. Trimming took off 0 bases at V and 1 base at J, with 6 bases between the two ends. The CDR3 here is CASSQDRAQETQYF. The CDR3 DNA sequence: TGCGCCAGCAGCCAAGACCGAGCCCAAGAGACCCAGTACTTC.

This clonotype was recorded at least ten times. Here the CDR3 reads CASSDLVQGPGNQPQHF. CDR3 sequence (DNA): TGTGCCAGCAGTGACCTTGTGCAGGGGCCCGGCAATCAGCCCCAGCATTTT. This chain links TRBV6-4 with TRBJ1-5; D might be TRBD1 (6 bases). The V and J ends lost 2 bases and 2 bases respectively, with 16 bases between them. This CDR3 spans 17 amino acids. Per germline, CDR1 MRHNA and CDR2 SNTAGT.

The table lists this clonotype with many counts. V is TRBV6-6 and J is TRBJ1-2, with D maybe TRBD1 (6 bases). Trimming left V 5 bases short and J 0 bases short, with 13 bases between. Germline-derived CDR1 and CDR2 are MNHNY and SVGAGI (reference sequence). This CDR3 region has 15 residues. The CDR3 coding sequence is TGTGCCAGCAGTGGAGGACAGTCAGCTAACTATGGCTACACCTTC. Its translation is CASSGGQSANYGYTF.

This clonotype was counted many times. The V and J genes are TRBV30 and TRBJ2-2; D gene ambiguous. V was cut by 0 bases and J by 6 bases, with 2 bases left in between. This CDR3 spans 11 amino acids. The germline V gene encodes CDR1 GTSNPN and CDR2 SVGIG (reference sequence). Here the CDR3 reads CAWSVPGELFF. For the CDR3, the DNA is TGTGCCTGGAGTGTACCCGGGGAGCTGTTTTTT.

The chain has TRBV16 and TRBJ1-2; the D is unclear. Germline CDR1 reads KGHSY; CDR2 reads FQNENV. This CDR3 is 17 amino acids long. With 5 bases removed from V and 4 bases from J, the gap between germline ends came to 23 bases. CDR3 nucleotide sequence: TGTGCCAGCAGCAGCTTTGTGGTCGTTAGAAAGACCTATGGCTACACCTTC. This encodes CASSSFVVVRKTYGYTF. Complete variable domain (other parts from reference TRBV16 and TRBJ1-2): GEEVAQTPKHLVRGEGQKAKLYCAPIKGHSYVFWYQQVLKNEFKFLISFQNENVFDETGMPKERFSAKCLPNSPCSLEIQATKLEDSAVYFCASSSFVVVRKTYGYTFGSGTRLTVV.

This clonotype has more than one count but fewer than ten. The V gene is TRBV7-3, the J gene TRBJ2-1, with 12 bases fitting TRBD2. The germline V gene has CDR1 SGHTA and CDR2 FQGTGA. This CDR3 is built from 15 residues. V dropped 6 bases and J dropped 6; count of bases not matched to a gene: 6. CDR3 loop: CASSWTSGASNEQFF. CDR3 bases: TGTGCCAGCAGTTGGACTAGCGGGGCCTCCAATGAGCAGTTCTTC.

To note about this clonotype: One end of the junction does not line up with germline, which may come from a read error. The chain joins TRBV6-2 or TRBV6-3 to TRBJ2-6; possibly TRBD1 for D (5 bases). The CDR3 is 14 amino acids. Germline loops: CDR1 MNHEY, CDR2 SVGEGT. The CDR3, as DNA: TGTGCCAGCATCTTCTCACCTGGGGCCAACTTCCTGACTTTT. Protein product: CASIFSPGANFLTF.

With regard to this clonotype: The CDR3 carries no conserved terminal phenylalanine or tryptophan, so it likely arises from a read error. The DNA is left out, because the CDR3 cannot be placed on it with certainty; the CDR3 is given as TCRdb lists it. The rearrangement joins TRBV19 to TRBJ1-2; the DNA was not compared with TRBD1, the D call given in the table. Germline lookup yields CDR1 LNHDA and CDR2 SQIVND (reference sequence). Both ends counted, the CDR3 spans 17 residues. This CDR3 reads CASRAPWTNRKTDGDTC.

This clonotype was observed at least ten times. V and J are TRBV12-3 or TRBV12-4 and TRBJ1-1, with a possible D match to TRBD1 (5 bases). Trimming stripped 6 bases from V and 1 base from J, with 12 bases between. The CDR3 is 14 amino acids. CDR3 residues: CASSPGGGNTEAFF. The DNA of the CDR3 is TGTGCCAGCAGCCCTGGGGGGGGGAACACTGAAGCTTTCTTT.

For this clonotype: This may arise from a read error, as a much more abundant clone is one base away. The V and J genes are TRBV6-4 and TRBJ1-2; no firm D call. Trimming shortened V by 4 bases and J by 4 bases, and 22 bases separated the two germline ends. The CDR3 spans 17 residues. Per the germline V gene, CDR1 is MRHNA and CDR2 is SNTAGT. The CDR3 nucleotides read TGTGCCAGCAGTGGCCACTGCTCACGCGGAAAGACCTATGGCTACACCTTC. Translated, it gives CASSGHCSRGKTYGYTF.

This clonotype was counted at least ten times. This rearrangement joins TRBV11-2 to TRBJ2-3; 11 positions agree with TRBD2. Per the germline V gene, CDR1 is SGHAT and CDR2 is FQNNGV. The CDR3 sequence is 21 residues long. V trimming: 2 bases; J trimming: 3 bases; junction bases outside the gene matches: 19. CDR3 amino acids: CASSLLTGEKLAGEETDTQYF. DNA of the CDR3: TGTGCCAGCAGCTTATTAACAGGGGAAAAACTAGCGGGGGAGGAAACAGATACGCAGTATTTT.

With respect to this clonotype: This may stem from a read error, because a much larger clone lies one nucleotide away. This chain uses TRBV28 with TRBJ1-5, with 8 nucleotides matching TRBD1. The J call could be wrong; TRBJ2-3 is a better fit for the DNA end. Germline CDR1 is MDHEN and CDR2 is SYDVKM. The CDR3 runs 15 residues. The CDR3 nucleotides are TGTGCCAGCATCCCTACAGGACAGGGCGGGCAGCCCCAGTATTTT. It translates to CASIPTGQGGQPQYF.

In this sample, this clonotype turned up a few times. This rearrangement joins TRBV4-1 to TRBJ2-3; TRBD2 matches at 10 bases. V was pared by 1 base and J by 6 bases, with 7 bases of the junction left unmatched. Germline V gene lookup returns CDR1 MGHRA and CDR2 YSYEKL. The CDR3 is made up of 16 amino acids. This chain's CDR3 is CASSQGSLAGADTQYF. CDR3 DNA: TGCGCCAGCAGCCAAGGGTCTCTAGCGGGAGCTGATACGCAGTATTTT.

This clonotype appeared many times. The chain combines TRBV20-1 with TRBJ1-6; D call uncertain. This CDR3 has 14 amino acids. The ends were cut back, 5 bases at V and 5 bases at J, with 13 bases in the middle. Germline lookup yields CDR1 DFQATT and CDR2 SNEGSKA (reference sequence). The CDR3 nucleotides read TGCAGTGCTGGATCTGGTAGGGATAATTCACCCCTCCACTTT. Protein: CSAGSGRDNSPLHF.

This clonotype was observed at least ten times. The CDR3 DNA reads as TGTGCCAGCAGTAATTTTGAACGCTCTAGAAAGACCTATGGCTACACCTTC. It is translated as CASSNFERSRKTYGYTF. This chain uses TRBV6-8 with TRBJ1-2; D gene ambiguous. Germline assignment: CDR1 MNHGY and CDR2 SAAAGT. The CDR3 is 17 residues long. Trimming removed 5 bases from V and 4 bases from J, with 23 bases in between.